The rows below give T cell receptor beta chains drawn from one sample of a study of cytomegalovirus exposure and HLA in healthy donors. The repertoire was sequenced with immunoSEQ multiplex PCR; TCRdb's copy has only in-frame clones and lacks some. The sample holds 200,000 or so clones; less than 90% are singletons and the top ten take approximately 0.25%. The sample comprised PBMCs. The receptors originated from a boy aged 10-17 years in good health and CMV-seronegative. Each CDR3 is given with its conserved first and last residue. Fields, in order: J gene, V gene, clone size, D gene, CDR3 DNA, CDR3 protein. D genes are given only for firm matches. Some rows mark clone size as missing; the rest say once, few, many or name a class of expanded clone.

J: TRBJ2-2; V: TRBV6-4; size: NA; D: TRBD2; DNA: TGTGCCAGCAGTGAGCGGGGGGGCACCGGGGAGCTGTTTTTT; CDR3: CASSERGGTGELFF
J: TRBJ2-1; V: TRBV28; size: NA; D: TRBD2; DNA: TGTGCCTCCAGCAAGTTACTAGCGGGAGTAAGGGATGAGCAGTTCTTC; CDR3: CASSKLLAGVRDEQFF
J: TRBJ2-7; V: TRBV4-1; size: NA; D: TRBD2; DNA: TGCGCCAGCAGCCAAGTTTGGCGGGGGTTCGAGCAGTACTTC; CDR3: CASSQVWRGFEQYF
J: TRBJ2-1; V: TRBV6-5; size: NA; D: TRBD2; DNA: TGTGCCAGCAGCCTGAGCGGGAGGGGCGGCGATGAGCAGTTCTTC; CDR3: CASSLSGRGGDEQFF
J: TRBJ1-2; V: TRBV5-1; size: NA; D: TRBD1; DNA: TGCGCCAGCAGCTTGGACCGCGGACAGGGAATAGGCTATGGCTACACCTTC; CDR3: CASSLDRGQGIGYGYTF
J: TRBJ1-1; V: TRBV6-6; size: NA; D: NA; DNA: TGTGCCAGCAGTCCAGACTTTACGAACACTGAAGCTTTCTTT; CDR3: CASSPDFTNTEAFF
J: TRBJ1-1; V: TRBV27; size: NA; D: TRBD1; DNA: TGTGCCAGCAAAGGGGGCACTATGAACACTGAAGCTTTCTTT; CDR3: CASKGGTMNTEAFF
J: TRBJ1-5; V: TRBV27; size: NA; D: NA; DNA: TGTGCCAGCAGTTTGGGCAGGGGCCTCCAGCCCCAGCATTTT; CDR3: CASSLGRGLQPQHF
J: TRBJ1-4; V: TRBV7-9; size: NA; D: NA; DNA: TGTTCCAGCAGCTTAGGATCCAGAACCTTTAATGAAAAACTGTTTTTT; CDR3: CSSSLGSRTFNEKLFF
J: TRBJ1-1; V: TRBV2; size: NA; D: NA; DNA: TGTGCCAGCATCCCCAACACAGGGAACACTGAAGCTTTCTTT; CDR3: CASIPNTGNTEAFF
J: TRBJ2-1; V: TRBV30; size: NA; D: NA; DNA: TGTGCCTGGAGCCATAGCGGCAATGAGCAGTTCTTC; CDR3: CAWSHSGNEQFF
J: TRBJ1-1; V: TRBV9; size: NA; D: NA; DNA: TGTGCCAGCTCCAATGGCAGGGCACAAGCTTTCTTT; CDR3: CASSNGRAQAFF
J: TRBJ1-2; V: TRBV9; size: few; D: NA; DNA: TGTGCCAGCAGCCCCTGGGGGGTCGGTGATGGCTACACCTTC; CDR3: CASSPWGVGDGYTF
J: TRBJ2-1; V: TRBV7-3; size: NA; D: NA; DNA: TGTGCCAGCAGCTTACGTGAGTCCTACAATGAGCAGTTCTTC; CDR3: CASSLRESYNEQFF
J: TRBJ1-5; V: TRBV19; size: NA; D: NA; DNA: TGTGCCAGTAGCCTGGGAGGTGGGGTGGTTCAGCCCCAGCATTTT; CDR3: CASSLGGGVVQPQHF
J: TRBJ1-5; V: TRBV30; size: NA; D: NA; DNA: TGTGCCTGGGGTCGAGGTAGCAATCAGCCCCAGCATTTT; CDR3: CAWGRGSNQPQHF
J: TRBJ2-5; V: TRBV5-1; size: NA; D: TRBD1; DNA: TGCGCCAGCAGCTTACTAGGGACAGGACAAGAGACCCAGTACTTC; CDR3: CASSLLGTGQETQYF
J: TRBJ1-2; V: TRBV4-1; size: NA; D: NA; DNA: TGCGCCAGCAGCCAACCTGCTTCCGGGAACGATGGTGGCTACACCTTC; CDR3: CASSQPASGNDGGYTF
J: TRBJ1-5; V: TRBV7-2; size: NA; D: TRBD1; DNA: TGTGCCAGCAGCCAGGGGGTTAGCAATCAGCCCCAGCATTTT; CDR3: CASSQGVSNQPQHF
J: TRBJ2-2; V: TRBV4-3; size: NA; D: NA; DNA: TGCGCCAGCAGCCTTCTCCTGGGGCGGGGGAACACCGGGGAGCTGTTTTTT; CDR3: CASSLLLGRGNTGELFF
J: TRBJ1-1; V: TRBV7-2; size: NA; D: NA; DNA: TGTGCCAGCAGCTTCGGACAGAGGATGAACACTGAAGCTTTCTTT; CDR3: CASSFGQRMNTEAFF
J: TRBJ1-1; V: TRBV19; size: NA; D: TRBD1; DNA: TGTGCCAGTAGTGTGGACAGGGGGCTTTTAACAGTGTGGGCTTTCTTT; CDR3: CASSVDRGLLTVWAFF
J: TRBJ2-1; V: TRBV7-6; size: NA; D: NA; DNA: TGTGCCAGCAGCTCTGCACAGAGCTACAATGAGCAGTTCTTC; CDR3: CASSSAQSYNEQFF
J: TRBJ2-7; V: TRBV6-5; size: once; D: NA; DNA: TGTGCCAGCAGTTACGGCGACTCCAACTACGAGCAGTACTTC; CDR3: CASSYGDSNYEQYF
J: TRBJ1-2; V: TRBV6-6; size: NA; D: TRBD1; DNA: TGTGCCAGCAGTTACCCCGGACAGGGCGGCTATGGCTACACCTTC; CDR3: CASSYPGQGGYGYTF
J: TRBJ1-2; V: TRBV30; size: NA; D: TRBD1; DNA: TGTGCCTGGAGTGCCCCGGGACAGGGCGGCTATGGCTACACCTTC; CDR3: CAWSAPGQGGYGYTF
J: TRBJ2-7; V: TRBV4-1; size: few; D: NA; DNA: TGCGCCAGTTTTTTCAAGCAGAAGGCGGCATACGAGCAGTACTTC; CDR3: CASFFKQKAAYEQYF
J: TRBJ2-4; V: TRBV6-4; size: NA; D: TRBD2; DNA: TGTGCCAGCAGTGAAGAGTCGGGAGGAGGGGACATTCAGTACTTC; CDR3: CASSEESGGGDIQYF
J: TRBJ1-1; V: TRBV6-6; size: NA; D: NA; DNA: TGTGCCAGCAGTTACTCCGCGGCGGCTGAAGCTTTCTTT; CDR3: CASSYSAAAEAFF
J: TRBJ1-1; V: TRBV28; size: NA; D: TRBD1; DNA: TGTGCCAGCAGTCCGACTCCCGGGACAGCGAACACTGAAGCTTTCTTT; CDR3: CASSPTPGTANTEAFF
J: TRBJ1-5; V: TRBV2; size: NA; D: NA; DNA: TGTGCCAGCACCGTCGGGTTGGCAGGAGACTATAGCAATCAGCCCCAGCATTTT; CDR3: CASTVGLAGDYSNQPQHF
J: TRBJ1-2; V: TRBV7-2; size: NA; D: NA; DNA: TGTGCCAGCAGCTTAGCGCCAGGGGATGGCTACACCTTC; CDR3: CASSLAPGDGYTF